One sample yielded the 9 T cell receptor beta chains listed below, sequenced in a study of blood T cell repertoires in COVID-19. Here immunoSEQ multiplex PCR was the method, and the copy in TCRdb shows in-frame clones only, minus some. The table lists 150,000 to 200,000 clones, over 65% of them singletons. Specimen: peripheral blood. These receptors were collected from a person aged 70 to 85 with COVID-19, enrolled during active disease.

The chain couples TRBV11-3 to TRBJ2-1, with 11 bases lining up with TRBD1. V dropped 0 bases and J dropped 5; count of bases not matched to a gene: 6. This CDR3 comprises 17 residues. CDR1 SGHNT and CDR2 YENEEA come from the germline V gene. The DNA of the CDR3 is TGTGCCAGCAGCTTAGATCGGTGGGGACAGGGGGACAATGAGCAGTTCTTC. The encoded protein is CASSLDRWGQGDNEQFF.

V and J are TRBV7-2 and TRBJ2-7; 9 bases line up with TRBD1. Germline loops: CDR1 SGHTA, CDR2 FQGNSA. This CDR3 has 14 residues. V gave up 7 bases and J gave up 2 bases; unmatched junction bases: 6. The CDR3 loop is CASNWGQGPYEQYF. The CDR3 DNA reads TGTGCCAGCAATTGGGGACAGGGTCCCTACGAGCAGTACTTC.

The chain is built from TRBV2 and TRBJ2-5; D is possibly TRBD2 (6 bases). The CDR3 consists of 16 residues. CDR1 is SNHLY, CDR2 FYNNEI, per germline. Trimming cost V 3 bases and J 1 base, with 15 bases left between them. The CDR3 region has the DNA TGTGCCAGCAGTGATCTGGGGGGTCCTGTCCAAGAGACCCAGTACTTC. This translates into CASSDLGGPVQETQYF.

The chain uses TRBV5-1 and TRBJ2-5, with D tentatively TRBD1 (7 bases). V was pared by 4 bases and J by 5 bases, with 18 bases between. Germline V gene sequence: CDR1 SGHRS, CDR2 YFSETQ. The CDR3 length is 15 residues. CDR3 in amino acids: CASSGSGGSMETQYF. DNA of the CDR3: TGCGCCAGCAGCGGTTCAGGGGGGTCAATGGAGACCCAGTACTTC.

This sequence joins TRBV28 and TRBJ2-7; the match to TRBD1 covers 9 bases. The germline gives CDR1 MDHEN, CDR2 SYDVKM. With V trimmed by 5 bases and J by 5 bases, 10 bases remained unmatched. The CDR3 sequence is 15 residues long. The CDR3 sequence: CASSATGTGWDEQYF. As DNA, the CDR3 is TGTGCCAGCAGTGCAACCGGGACAGGGTGGGACGAGCAGTACTTC.

The V call is TRBV4-3, the J call TRBJ1-6, with D possibly being TRBD1 (6 bases). CDR3 length equals 16 residues. CDR1 is LGHNA and CDR2 is YSLEER in the germline V gene. V was pared by 2 bases and J by 3 bases, with 11 bases between. This chain's CDR3 is CASSQTRGVYNSPLHF. In nucleotides, the CDR3 is TGCGCCAGCAGCCAAACCAGGGGAGTCTATAATTCACCCCTCCACTTT.

The V and J genes are TRBV3-1 (or the pseudogene TRBV3-2) and TRBJ2-1; D may be TRBD2 (5 bases). This CDR3 is 13 amino acids long. Trimming stripped 2 bases from V and 10 bases from J, with 12 bases between. CDR1 is LGHDT, CDR2 YNNKEL, per germline (reference sequence). CDR3 protein: CASSQPSRGEQFF. CDR3 bases: TGTGCCAGCAGCCAACCTTCGAGAGGGGAGCAGTTCTTC.

V usage is TRBV5-1 and J usage is TRBJ2-7; D perhaps matches TRBD2 (6 bases). CDR1 SGHRS and CDR2 YFSETQ come from the germline V gene. The V end was cut by 2 bases, the J end by 7 bases, with 16 bases between. CDR3 size: 14 residues. CDR3 region: CASSLTRPAGEQYF. The CDR3 bases are TGCGCCAGCAGCTTAACCAGACCCGCGGGGGAGCAGTACTTC. The variable domain in full, completed from reference TRBV5-1 and TRBJ2-7, reads KAGVTQTPRYLIKTRGQQVTLSCSPISGHRSVSWYQQTPGQGLQFLFEYFSETQRNKGNFPGRFSGRQFSNSRSEMNVSTLELGDSALYLCASSLTRPAGEQYFGPGTRLTVT.

V and J are TRBV7-6 and TRBJ2-2, with a possible D match to TRBD1 (6 bases). Per germline, CDR1 SGHVS and CDR2 FNYEAQ. V was trimmed by 4 bases and J by 6 bases, leaving 18 bases between them. The CDR3 contains 16 residues. CDR3 nucleotides: TGTGCCAGCAGCTCGAACACAGGGTTGCGGCCCGGGGAGCTGTTTTTT. Protein: CASSSNTGLRPGELFF.